In this sample, the clone carrying this T cell receptor beta chain turned up a few times. This entry belongs to a study of Tregs in tolerant kidney transplant recipients. The protocol was immunoSEQ multiplex PCR, while the TCRdb copy is restricted to in-frame clones and leaves out a portion. The table has tens of thousands of clones, 91% seen once. The germline V gene has CDR1 SNHLY and CDR2 FYNNEI. V dropped 1 base and J dropped 5 bases, with 21 bases sitting between them. This CDR3 spans 18 amino acids. The sequence derives from a human donor in good health. The chain joins TRBV2 to TRBJ2-4, with D possibly matching TRBD2 (5 bases). The sample comprised Tregs from blood. The CDR3 bases are TGTGCCAGCAGTGAAGTATTTGGGAAGGACTCCGCGGAAAACATTCAGTACTTC. It translates to CASSEVFGKDSAENIQYF. Full variable domain (outside the CDR3, taken from reference TRBV2 and TRBJ2-4): EPEVTQTPSHQVTQMGQEVILRCVPISNHLYFYWYRQILGQKVEFLVSFYNNEISEKSEIFDDQFSVERPDGSNFTLKIRSTKLEDSAMYFCASSEVFGKDSAENIQYFGAGTRLSVL.